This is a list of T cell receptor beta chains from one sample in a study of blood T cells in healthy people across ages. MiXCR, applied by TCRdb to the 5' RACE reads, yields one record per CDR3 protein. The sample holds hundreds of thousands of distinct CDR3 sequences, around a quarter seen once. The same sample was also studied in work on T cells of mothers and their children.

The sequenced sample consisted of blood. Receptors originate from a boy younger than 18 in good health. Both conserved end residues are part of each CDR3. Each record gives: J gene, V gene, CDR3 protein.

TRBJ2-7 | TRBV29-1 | CSVEMAESYAQYF
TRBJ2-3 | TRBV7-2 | CASSPRTGGAADTQYF
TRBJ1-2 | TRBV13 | CASSDGRSNYGYTF
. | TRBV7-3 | CASSVTLGQGEQFF
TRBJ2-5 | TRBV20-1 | CSAHRPIGETQYF
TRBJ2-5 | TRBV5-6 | CASSSGTAPWETQYF
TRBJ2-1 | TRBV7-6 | CASSSGRYNEQFF
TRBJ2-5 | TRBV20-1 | CSARREGQGAQYF
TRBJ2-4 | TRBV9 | CASSVGGGAGNIQYF
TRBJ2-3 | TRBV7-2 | CASSVLGGPQDTQYF